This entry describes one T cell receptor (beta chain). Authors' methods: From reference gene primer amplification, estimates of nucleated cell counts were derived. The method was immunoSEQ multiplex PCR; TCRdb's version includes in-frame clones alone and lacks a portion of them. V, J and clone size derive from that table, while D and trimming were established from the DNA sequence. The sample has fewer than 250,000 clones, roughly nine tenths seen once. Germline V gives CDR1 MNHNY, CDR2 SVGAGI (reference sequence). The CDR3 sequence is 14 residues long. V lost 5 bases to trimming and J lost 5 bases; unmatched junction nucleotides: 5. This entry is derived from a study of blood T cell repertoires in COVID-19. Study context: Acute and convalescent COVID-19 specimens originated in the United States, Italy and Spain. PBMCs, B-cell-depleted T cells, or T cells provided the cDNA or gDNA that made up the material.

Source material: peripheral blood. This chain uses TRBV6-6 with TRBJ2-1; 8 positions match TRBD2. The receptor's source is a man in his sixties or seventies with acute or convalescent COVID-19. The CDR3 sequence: CASSREGPHNEQFF. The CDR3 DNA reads TGTGCCAGCAGTCGGGAGGGACCCCACAATGAGCAGTTCTTC.